The 8 T cell receptor beta chains below were found in one sample sequenced in a study of regulatory T cells. Study-wide results and caveats: In CD3G-deficient patients, conventional CD4+ T cells were enriched for hydrophobic CDR3 residues at positions 6 and 7.

The primer mix had 52 TRBV and 13 TRBJ primers. Using immunoSEQ multiplex PCR, the repertoire was profiled, and TCRdb retains in-frame clones only, with some absent. Among 25,000 to 35,000 clones listed, around 93% were seen once. Their antigen targets remain unknown. The specimen sequenced was conventional CD4+ T cells sorted from blood. All receptors derive from a person between 18 and 35 years old with CD3G deficiency.

The gene calls are TRBV28 and TRBJ2-7; 9 nucleotides align to TRBD1. Trimming took 9 bases from V and 3 from J; bases not matched to a gene: 9. Germline CDR1 reads MDHEN; CDR2 reads SYDVKM. There are 14 residues in the CDR3. Written as DNA, the CDR3 is TGTGCCAGTTCCACCGGGACAGGGTACTACGAGCAGTACTTC. Its protein is CASSTGTGYYEQYF.

The J gene is TRBJ2-3, the V gene TRBV10-2; tentative D call: TRBD2 (6 bases). The CDR3 has 13 amino acids. V was trimmed by 2 bases and J by 8 bases, leaving 11 bases between them. Germline loops: CDR1 WSHSY, CDR2 SAAADI. This chain's CDR3 is CASSEDLASTQYF. The DNA of the CDR3 is TGCGCCAGCAGTGAGGACCTAGCGTCTACGCAGTATTTT.

The chain recombines TRBV28 with TRBJ2-3, with 10 nucleotides matching TRBD1. This CDR3 region has 16 residues. The junction had 12 bases not matched to a gene; V was cut back by 4 bases and J by 8 bases. From germline, CDR1 is MDHEN and CDR2 SYDVKM. CDR3 nucleotide sequence: TGTGCCAGCAGTTCGCCGGGACAGGGGTCAAGGAGTACGCAGTATTTT. Translation: CASSSPGQGSRSTQYF.

This chain uses TRBV5-4 with TRBJ2-7; D may be TRBD1 (8 bases). The V end was cut by 3 bases, the J end by 6 bases, with 19 bases between. In germline, CDR1 is SGHNT, CDR2 YYREEE (reference sequence). The CDR3 length is 15 residues. CDR3 DNA: TGTGCCAGCAGCTACCGGACAGGGAGGGTCGGCGAGCAGTACTTC. It translates to CASSYRTGRVGEQYF.

This clone was seen only once. V and J are TRBV7-9 and TRBJ2-3; either TRBD1 or TRBD2 may supply D (5 bases each). Germline loops: CDR1 SEHNR, CDR2 FQNEAQ (reference sequence). Trimming left V 5 bases short and J 0 bases short, with 12 bases between. This CDR3 comprises 15 residues. This CDR3 is CASSPMRGSTDTQYF. CDR3 DNA: TGTGCCAGCAGCCCAATGAGGGGTAGCACAGATACGCAGTATTTT.

The chain joins TRBV2 to TRBJ2-1; D possibly corresponds to TRBD1 (5 bases). V was cut by 5 bases and J by 5 bases, with 16 bases left in between. CDR1 is SNHLY, CDR2 FYNNEI, per germline. The CDR3 covers 15 residues. The CDR3 bases are TGTGCCAGCAGTCTTACAGGTCCCTTCCACAATGAGCAGTTCTTC. This translates into CASSLTGPFHNEQFF. The full variable domain, with the rest looked up from reference TRBV2 and TRBJ2-1, is EPEVTQTPSHQVTQMGQEVILRCVPISNHLYFYWYRQILGQKVEFLVSFYNNEISEKSEIFDDQFSVERPDGSNFTLKIRSTKLEDSAMYFCASSLTGPFHNEQFFGPGTRLTVL.

This clone was observed a few times. This chain connects TRBV7-9 to TRBJ2-5; D might be TRBD2 (6 bases). The CDR3 is 14 residues long. V lost 2 bases, J lost 2 bases, and 9 bases lay in between. Germline-derived CDR1 and CDR2 are SEHNR and FQNEAQ (reference sequence). CDR3 amino acids: CASSLNGGQETQYF. In DNA, the CDR3 is TGTGCCAGCAGCTTAAATGGGGGGCAAGAGACCCAGTACTTC.

This chain uses TRBV29-1 with TRBJ2-5, with D unresolved. Germline CDR1 is SQVTM and CDR2 is ANQGSEA. CDR3 length: 8 residues. Trimming removed 7 bases from V and 9 bases from J, with 6 bases in between. This chain's CDR3 is CSAAPQYF. The CDR3 bases are TGCAGCGCCGCCCCCCAGTACTTC.